The following is a T cell receptor beta chain sequence with its context. Its antigen is as yet unknown. The entry originates in a study of T cells in Graves' hyperthyroidism and ophthalmopathy. Study-level findings and limits: Researchers found most expanded thyroid clonotypes above 0.001 in blood as well.

Between the trimmed V and J ends, which lost 4 bases and 2 bases, there was a span of 11 bases. The CDR3 is 14 amino acids. Germline loops: CDR1 SNHLY, CDR2 FYNNEI. The source material, RNA transcripts, was used to amplify TCR beta CDR3 regions. Initially, a first-round RT-PCR of the TCR CDR3 employed the HTBI primer set. TCRdb analysed the multiplex PCR reads with MiXCR anew, one entry per CDR3 protein. The sample records hundreds of thousands of distinct CDR3 sequences, roughly 14% being singletons. The clonotype originates from a woman in her 30s with Graves' hyperthyroidism that later progressed to Graves' ophthalmopathy. This chain links TRBV2 with TRBJ1-2; D is perhaps TRBD1 (6 bases). Sequenced: blood. CDR3 sequence (DNA): TGTGCCAGCAGTGTCACCGGGACAAACTATGGCTACACCTTC. Translating gives CASSVTGTNYGYTF.